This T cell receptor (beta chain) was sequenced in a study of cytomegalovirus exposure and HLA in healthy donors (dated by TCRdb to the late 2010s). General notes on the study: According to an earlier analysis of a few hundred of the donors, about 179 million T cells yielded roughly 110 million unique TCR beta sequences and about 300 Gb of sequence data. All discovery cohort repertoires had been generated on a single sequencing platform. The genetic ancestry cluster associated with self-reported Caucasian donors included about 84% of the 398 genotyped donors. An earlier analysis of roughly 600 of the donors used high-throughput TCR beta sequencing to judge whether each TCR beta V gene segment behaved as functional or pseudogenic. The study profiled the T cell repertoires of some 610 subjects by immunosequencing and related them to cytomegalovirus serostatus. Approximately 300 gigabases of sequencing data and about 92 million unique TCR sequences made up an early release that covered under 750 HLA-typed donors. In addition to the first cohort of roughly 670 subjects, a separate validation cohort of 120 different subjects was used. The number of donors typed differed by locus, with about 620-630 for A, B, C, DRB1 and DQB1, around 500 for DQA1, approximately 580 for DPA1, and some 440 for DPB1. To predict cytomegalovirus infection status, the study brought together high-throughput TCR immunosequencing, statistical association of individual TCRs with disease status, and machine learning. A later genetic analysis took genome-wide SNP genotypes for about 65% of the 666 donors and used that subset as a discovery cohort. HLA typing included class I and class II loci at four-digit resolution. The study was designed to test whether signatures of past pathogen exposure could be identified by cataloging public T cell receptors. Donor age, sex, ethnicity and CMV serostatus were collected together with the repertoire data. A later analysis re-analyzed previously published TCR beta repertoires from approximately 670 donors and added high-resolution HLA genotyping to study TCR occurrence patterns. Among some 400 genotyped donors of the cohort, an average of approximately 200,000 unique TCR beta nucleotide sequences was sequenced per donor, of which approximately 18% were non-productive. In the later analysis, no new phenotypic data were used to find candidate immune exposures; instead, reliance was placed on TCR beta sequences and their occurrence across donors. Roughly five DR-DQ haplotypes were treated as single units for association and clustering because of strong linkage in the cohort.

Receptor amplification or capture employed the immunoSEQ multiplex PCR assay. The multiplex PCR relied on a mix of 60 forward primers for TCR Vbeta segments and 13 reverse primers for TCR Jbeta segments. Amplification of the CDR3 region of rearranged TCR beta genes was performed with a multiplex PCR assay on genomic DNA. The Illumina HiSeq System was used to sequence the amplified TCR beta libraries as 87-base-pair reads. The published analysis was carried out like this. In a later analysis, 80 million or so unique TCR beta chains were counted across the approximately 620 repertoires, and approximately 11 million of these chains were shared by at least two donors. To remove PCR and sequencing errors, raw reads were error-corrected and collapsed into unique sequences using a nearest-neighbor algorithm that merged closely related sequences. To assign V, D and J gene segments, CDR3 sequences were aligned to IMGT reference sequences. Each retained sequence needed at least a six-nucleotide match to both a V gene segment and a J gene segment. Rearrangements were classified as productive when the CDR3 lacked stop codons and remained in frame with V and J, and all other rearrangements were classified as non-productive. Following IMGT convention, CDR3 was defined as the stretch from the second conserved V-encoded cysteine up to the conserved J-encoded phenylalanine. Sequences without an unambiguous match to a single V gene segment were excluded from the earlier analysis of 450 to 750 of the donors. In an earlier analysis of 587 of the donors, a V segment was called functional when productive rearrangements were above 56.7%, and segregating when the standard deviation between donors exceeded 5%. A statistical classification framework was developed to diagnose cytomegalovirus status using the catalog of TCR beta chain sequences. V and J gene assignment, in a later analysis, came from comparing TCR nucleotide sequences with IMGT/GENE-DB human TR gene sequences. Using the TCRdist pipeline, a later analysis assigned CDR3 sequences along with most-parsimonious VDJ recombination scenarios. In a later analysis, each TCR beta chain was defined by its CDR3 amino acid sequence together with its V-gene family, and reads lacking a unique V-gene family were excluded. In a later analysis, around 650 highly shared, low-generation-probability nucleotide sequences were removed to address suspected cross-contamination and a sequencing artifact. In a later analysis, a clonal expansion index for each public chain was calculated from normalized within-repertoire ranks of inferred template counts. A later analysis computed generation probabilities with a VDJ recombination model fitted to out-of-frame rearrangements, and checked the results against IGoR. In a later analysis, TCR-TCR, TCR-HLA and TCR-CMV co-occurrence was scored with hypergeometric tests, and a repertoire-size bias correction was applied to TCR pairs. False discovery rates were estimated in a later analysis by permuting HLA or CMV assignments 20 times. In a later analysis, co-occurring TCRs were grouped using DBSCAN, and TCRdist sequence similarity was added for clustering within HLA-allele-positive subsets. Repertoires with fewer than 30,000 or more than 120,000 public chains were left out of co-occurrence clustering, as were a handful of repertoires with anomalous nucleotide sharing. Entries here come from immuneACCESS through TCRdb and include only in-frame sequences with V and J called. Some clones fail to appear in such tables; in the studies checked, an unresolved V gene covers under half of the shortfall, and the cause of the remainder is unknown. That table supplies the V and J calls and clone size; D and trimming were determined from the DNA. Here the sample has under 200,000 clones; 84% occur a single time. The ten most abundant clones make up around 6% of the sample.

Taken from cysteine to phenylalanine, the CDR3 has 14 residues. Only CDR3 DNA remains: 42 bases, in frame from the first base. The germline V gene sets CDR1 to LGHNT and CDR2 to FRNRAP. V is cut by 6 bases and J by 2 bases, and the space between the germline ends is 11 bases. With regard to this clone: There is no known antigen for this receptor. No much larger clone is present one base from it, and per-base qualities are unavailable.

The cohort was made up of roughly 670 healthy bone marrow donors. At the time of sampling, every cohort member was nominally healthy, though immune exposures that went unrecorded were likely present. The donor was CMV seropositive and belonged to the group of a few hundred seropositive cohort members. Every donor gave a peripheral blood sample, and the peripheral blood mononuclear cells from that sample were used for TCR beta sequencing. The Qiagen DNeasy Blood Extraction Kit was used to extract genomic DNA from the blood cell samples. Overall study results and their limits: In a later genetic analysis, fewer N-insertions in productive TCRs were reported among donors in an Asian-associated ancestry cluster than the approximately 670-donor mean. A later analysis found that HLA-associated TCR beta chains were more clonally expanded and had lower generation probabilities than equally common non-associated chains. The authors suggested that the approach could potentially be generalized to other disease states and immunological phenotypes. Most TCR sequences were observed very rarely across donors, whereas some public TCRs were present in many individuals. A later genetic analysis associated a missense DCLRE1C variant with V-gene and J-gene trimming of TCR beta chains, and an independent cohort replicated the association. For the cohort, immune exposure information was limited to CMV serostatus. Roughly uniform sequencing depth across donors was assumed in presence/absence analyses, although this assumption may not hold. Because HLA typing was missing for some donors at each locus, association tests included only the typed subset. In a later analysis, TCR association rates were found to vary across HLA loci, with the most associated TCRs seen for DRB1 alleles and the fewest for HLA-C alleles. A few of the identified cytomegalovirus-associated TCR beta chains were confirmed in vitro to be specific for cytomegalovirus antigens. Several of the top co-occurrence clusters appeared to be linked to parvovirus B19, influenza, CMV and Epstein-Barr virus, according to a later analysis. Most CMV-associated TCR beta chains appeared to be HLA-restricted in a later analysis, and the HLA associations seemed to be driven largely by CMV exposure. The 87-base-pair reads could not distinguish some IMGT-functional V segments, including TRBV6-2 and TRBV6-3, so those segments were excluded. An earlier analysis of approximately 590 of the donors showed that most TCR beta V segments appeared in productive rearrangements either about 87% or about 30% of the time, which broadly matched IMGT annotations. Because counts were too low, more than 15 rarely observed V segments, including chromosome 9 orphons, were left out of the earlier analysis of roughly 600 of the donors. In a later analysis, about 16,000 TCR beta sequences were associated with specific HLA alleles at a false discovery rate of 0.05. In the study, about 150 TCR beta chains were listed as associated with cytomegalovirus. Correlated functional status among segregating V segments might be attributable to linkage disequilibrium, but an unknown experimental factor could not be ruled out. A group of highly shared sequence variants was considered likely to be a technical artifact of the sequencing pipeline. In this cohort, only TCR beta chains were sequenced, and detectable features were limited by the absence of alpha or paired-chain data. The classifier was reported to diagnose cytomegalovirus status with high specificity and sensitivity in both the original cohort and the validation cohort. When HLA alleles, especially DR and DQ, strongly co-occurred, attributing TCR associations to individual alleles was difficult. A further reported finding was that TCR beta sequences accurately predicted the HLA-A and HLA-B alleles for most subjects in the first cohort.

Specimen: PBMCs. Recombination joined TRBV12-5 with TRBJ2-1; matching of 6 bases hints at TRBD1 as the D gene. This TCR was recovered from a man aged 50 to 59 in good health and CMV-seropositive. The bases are TGTGCTAGTGGCCCAGACAGGCCCTACAATGAGCAGTTCTTC. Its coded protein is CASGPDRPYNEQFF.